A selection of T cell receptor beta chains follows, all from one sample in a study of T cell repertoires in cytomegalovirus infection. Each CDR3 protein gets one entry after TCRdb re-called the reads with MiXCR. In the table there are almost 500,000 distinct CDR3 sequences, around 11% of which are singletons. The sequencing input was PBMCs. Source of these receptors: a human donor in good health (CMV status not recorded). Some clones in this sample may be carry-over from other donors' samples. Each CDR3 is given with its conserved first and last residue. Each record gives: D gene, V gene, J gene, clone size, CDR3 protein, CDR3 DNA. D genes are given only for firm matches. Clone size is given for some rows only: seen once, a few or many times, or a class if the clone is expanded.

TRBD2	TRBV6-5	TRBJ2-1	-	CASGREGGDEQFF	TGTGCCAGCGGTAGGGAGGGCGGTGATGAGCAGTTCTTC
-	TRBV7-8	TRBJ2-5	many	CASSLVKTQYF	TGTGCCAGCAGCTTAGTTAAGACCCAGTACTTC
TRBD2	TRBV3-1	TRBJ2-7	-	CASSHSSGTSGGSWYEQYF	TGTGCCAGCAGCCATTCGTCCGGGACTAGCGGGGGGAGTTGGTACGAGCAGTACTTC
-	TRBV5-1	TRBJ2-5	few	CASSLEPGSPAETQYF	TGCGCCAGCAGCTTGGAGCCAGGTTCCCCCGCGGAGACCCAGTACTTC
TRBD1	TRBV27	TRBJ1-1	many	CASSFWVGQGGTEAFF	TGTGCCAGCAGTTTTTGGGTAGGGCAGGGGGGAACTGAAGCTTTCTTT
-	TRBV6-2/TRBV6-3	TRBJ1-5	-	CASSLSSEPQHF	TGTGCCAGCAGTTTATCGTCGGAGCCCCAGCATTTT
TRBD2	TRBV2	TRBJ2-1	many	CASSEAPPGLAGARRGVEQFF	TGTGCCAGCAGTGAAGCGCCCCCGGGACTAGCGGGAGCCCGGAGAGGGGTTGAGCAGTTCTTC
-	TRBV2	TRBJ2-5	many	CASRETPGRTQYF	TGTGCCAGCAGAGAGACTCCCGGAAGAACCCAGTACTTC
TRBD2	TRBV6-2/TRBV6-3	TRBJ2-1	many	CASSYGGRATNEQFF	TGTGCCAGCAGTTACGGGGGGAGGGCTACCAATGAGCAGTTCTTC
-	TRBV10-3	TRBJ2-3	many	CAISEETDTQYF	TGTGCCATCAGTGAGGAAACAGATACGCAGTATTTT
TRBD1	TRBV4-1	TRBJ1-2	-	CASSQERGGGNGYTF	TGCGCCAGCAGCCAAGAAAGAGGGGGCGGAAATGGCTACACCTTC
TRBD2	TRBV12-3/TRBV12-4	TRBJ2-1	once	CTSSRSGGNEQFF	TGTACCAGCAGCCGGTCGGGGGGCAATGAGCAGTTCTTC
-	TRBV20-1	TRBJ1-1	few	CSATGPLSTEAFF	TGCAGTGCTACCGGGCCGCTGAGCACTGAAGCTTTCTTT
TRBD1	TRBV27	TRBJ2-7	many	CASRMDRGTSYEQYF	TGTGCCAGCAGGATGGACAGGGGGACCTCCTACGAGCAGTACTTC
TRBD2	TRBV4-2	TRBJ2-1	-	CASSQSLAGTSYNEQFF	TGTGCCAGCAGCCAATCCCTAGCGGGGACCTCCTACAATGAGCAGTTCTTC
TRBD1	TRBV28	TRBJ2-7	many	CASSEYIRTGSYEQYF	TGTGCCAGCAGTGAATACATCAGGACAGGGTCCTACGAGCAGTACTTC
-	TRBV27	TRBJ1-2	many	CASSTDSYNYGYTF	TGTGCCAGCAGTACAGATTCCTATAACTATGGCTACACCTTC
TRBD2	TRBV20-1	TRBJ2-3	-	CSARSGGALDTQYF	TGCAGTGCTAGAAGCGGGGGGGCCTTGGATACGCAGTATTTT
-	TRBV6-4	TRBJ1-6	-	CASRQDLNSPLHF	TGTGCCAGCAGGCAGGATCTTAATTCACCCCTCCACTTT
-	TRBV7-9	TRBJ2-2	few	CASSLSRAPGELFF	TGTGCCAGCAGCCTCAGTAGGGCCCCCGGGGAGCTGTTTTTT
-	TRBV12-3/TRBV12-4	TRBJ1-2	many	CASSPIRSDGYTF	TGTGCCAGCAGTCCTATCAGGTCGGATGGCTACACCTTC
-	TRBV5-1	TRBJ2-7	few	CASSLSMGNEQYF	TGCGCCAGCAGCTTGTCCATGGGGAACGAGCAGTACTTC
-	TRBV5-1	TRBJ1-2	many	CASSLAGSGVGYGYTF	TGCGCCAGCAGCTTGGCTGGCAGTGGCGTTGGCTATGGCTACACCTTC
-	TRBV29-1	TRBJ2-7	-	CSVAGHNYEQYF	TGCAGCGTAGCGGGACACAACTACGAGCAGTACTTC
-	TRBV12-3/TRBV12-4	TRBJ2-1	many	CASSLDPGSEQFF	TGTGCCAGCAGCTTGGACCCCGGCAGCGAGCAGTTCTTC
-	TRBV7-2	TRBJ1-1	many	CASSPHSPRTEMNTEAFF	TGTGCCAGCAGCCCCCATAGCCCCCGGACTGAGATGAACACTGAAGCTTTCTTT
-	TRBV3-1	TRBJ2-1	-	CASSQVTLGHNEQFF	TGTGCCAGCAGCCAAGTCACGTTAGGGCACAATGAGCAGTTCTTC
TRBD1	TRBV5-1	TRBJ2-2	-	CASSPSWDSRTGELFF	TGCGCCAGCAGCCCCTCGTGGGACAGTAGGACCGGGGAGCTGTTTTTT
TRBD1	TRBV28	TRBJ1-2	many	CASSLYGTGDYGYTF	TGTGCCAGCAGTTTATACGGGACAGGGGACTATGGCTACACCTTC
-	TRBV10-3	TRBJ1-2	-	CAISSKDGPYGYTF	TGTGCCATCAGTAGCAAGGACGGACCCTATGGCTACACCTTC
TRBD2	TRBV18	TRBJ2-3	few	CASSPGLAGDFTDTQYF	TGTGCCAGCTCACCGGGACTAGCGGGGGATTTCACAGATACGCAGTATTTT
TRBD2	TRBV12-3/TRBV12-4	TRBJ2-7	many	CASSPTSGTLYGQYF	TGTGCCAGCAGTCCAACTAGCGGGACCCTTTACGGGCAGTACTTC
-	TRBV20-1	TRBJ2-3	few	CSARSSVRRDTQYF	TGCAGTGCTAGATCGTCCGTCCGCCGAGATACGCAGTATTTT
-	TRBV30	TRBJ1-1	-	CACLDSRNTEAFF	TGTGCCTGCTTGGACAGCCGGAACACTGAAGCTTTCTTT
-	TRBV20-1	TRBJ1-5	many	CSASTLRGNQPQHF	TGCAGTGCTAGCACACTTAGGGGGAATCAGCCCCAGCATTTT
-	TRBV20-1	TRBJ1-1	-	CSARGAWGAVDPEAFF	TGCAGTGCTAGAGGTGCCTGGGGCGCTGTGGACCCTGAAGCTTTCTTT
TRBD1	TRBV28	TRBJ1-4	many	CASTTADRGPKLFF	TGTGCCAGCACTACGGCGGACAGGGGCCCAAAACTGTTTTTT
-	TRBV19	TRBJ2-1	many	CASSIRESYNEQFF	TGTGCCAGTAGTATTCGGGAGTCCTACAATGAGCAGTTCTTC
TRBD2	TRBV7-2	TRBJ2-1	many	CASSLEVAGGSYNEQFF	TGTGCCAGCAGCTTAGAGGTAGCGGGAGGTTCCTACAATGAGCAGTTCTTC
TRBD2	TRBV7-2	TRBJ2-5	many	CASSLWIAGGETQYF	TGTGCCAGCAGCTTGTGGATAGCGGGAGGAGAGACCCAGTACTTC
-	TRBV2	TRBJ1-2	many	CASSDRQGYTF	TGTGCCAGCAGCGACAGGCAGGGCTACACCTTC
-	TRBV6-5	TRBJ1-5	-	CASSHTDSNQPQHF	TGTGCCAGCAGTCATACAGATAGCAATCAGCCCCAGCATTTT
-	TRBV5-5	TRBJ1-6	few	CASSWLAGGSPLHF	TGTGCCAGCAGCTGGCTGGCGGGGGGTTCACCCCTCCACTTT
TRBD2	TRBV10-3	TRBJ2-1	many	CAISDDLMRTSGFYNEQFF	TGTGCCATCAGTGATGATTTAATGAGGACTAGCGGCTTCTACAATGAGCAGTTCTTC
TRBD2	TRBV28	TRBJ2-2	many	CASRRTRNTGELFF	TGTGCCAGCAGACGGACTAGAAACACCGGGGAGCTGTTTTTT
-	TRBV20-1	TRBJ2-3	few	CSARGLGSTADTQYF	TGCAGTGCTAGGGGCTTGGGGAGCACGGCAGATACGCAGTATTTT
-	TRBV5-6	TRBJ2-6	many	CASSFALGGANVLTF	TGTGCCAGCAGTTTTGCCCTCGGGGGGGCCAACGTCCTGACTTTC
TRBD1	TRBV7-3	TRBJ1-2	many	CASSLTGLGTGEYGYTF	TGTGCCAGCAGCCTAACAGGACTCGGGACAGGGGAATATGGCTACACCTTC
TRBD1	TRBV15	TRBJ2-1	-	CATSRPGQGGYNEQFF	TGTGCCACCAGCAGACCTGGACAGGGGGGGTACAATGAGCAGTTCTTC
-	TRBV28	TRBJ1-3	-	CASSSINGGNTIYF	TGTGCCAGCAGTTCCATTAACGGTGGAAACACCATATATTTT
-	TRBV27	TRBJ2-6	many	CASSLGRWGSPGANVLTF	TGTGCCAGCAGTTTAGGCCGCTGGGGATCTCCTGGGGCCAACGTCCTGACTTTC